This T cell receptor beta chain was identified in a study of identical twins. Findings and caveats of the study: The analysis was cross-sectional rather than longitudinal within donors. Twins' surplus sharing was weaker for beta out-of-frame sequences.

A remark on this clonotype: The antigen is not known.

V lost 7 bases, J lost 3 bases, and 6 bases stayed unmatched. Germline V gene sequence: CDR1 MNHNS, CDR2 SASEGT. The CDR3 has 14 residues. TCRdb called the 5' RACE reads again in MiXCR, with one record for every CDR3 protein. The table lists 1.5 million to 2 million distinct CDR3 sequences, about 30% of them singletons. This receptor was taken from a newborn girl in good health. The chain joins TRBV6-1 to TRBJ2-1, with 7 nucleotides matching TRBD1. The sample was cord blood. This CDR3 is CASIAGTVYNEQFF. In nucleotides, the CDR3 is TGTGCCAGCATCGCCGGGACAGTCTACAATGAGCAGTTCTTC.